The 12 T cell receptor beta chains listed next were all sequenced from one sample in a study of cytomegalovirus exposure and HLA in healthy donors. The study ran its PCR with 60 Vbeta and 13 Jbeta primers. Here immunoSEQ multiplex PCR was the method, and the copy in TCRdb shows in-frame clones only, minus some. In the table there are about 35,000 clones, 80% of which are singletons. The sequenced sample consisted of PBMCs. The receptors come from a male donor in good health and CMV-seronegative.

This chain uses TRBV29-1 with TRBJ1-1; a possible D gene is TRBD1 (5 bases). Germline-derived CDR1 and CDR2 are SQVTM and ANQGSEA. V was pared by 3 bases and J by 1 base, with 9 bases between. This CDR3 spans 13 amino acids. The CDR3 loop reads CSVEGHPNTEAFF. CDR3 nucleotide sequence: TGCAGCGTTGAGGGGCACCCGAACACTGAAGCTTTCTTT.

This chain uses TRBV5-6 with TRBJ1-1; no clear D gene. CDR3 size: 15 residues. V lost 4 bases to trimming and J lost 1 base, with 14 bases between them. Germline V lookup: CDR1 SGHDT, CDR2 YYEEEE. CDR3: CASSRRGWGNTEAFF. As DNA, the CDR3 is TGTGCCAGCAGCAGACGGGGTTGGGGGAACACTGAAGCTTTCTTT.

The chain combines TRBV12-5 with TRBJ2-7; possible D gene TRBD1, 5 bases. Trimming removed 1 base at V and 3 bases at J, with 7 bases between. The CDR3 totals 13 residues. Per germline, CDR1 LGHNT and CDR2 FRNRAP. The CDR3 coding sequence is TGTGCTAGTGGTTTGGGGCAGGGCTACGAGCAGTACTTC. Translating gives CASGLGQGYEQYF. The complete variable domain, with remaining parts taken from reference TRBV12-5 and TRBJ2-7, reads DARVTQTPRHKVTEMGQEVTMRCQPILGHNTVFWYRQTMMQGLELLAYFRNRAPLDDSGMPKDRFSAEMPDATLATLKIQPSEPRDSAVYFCASGLGQGYEQYFGPGTRLTVT.

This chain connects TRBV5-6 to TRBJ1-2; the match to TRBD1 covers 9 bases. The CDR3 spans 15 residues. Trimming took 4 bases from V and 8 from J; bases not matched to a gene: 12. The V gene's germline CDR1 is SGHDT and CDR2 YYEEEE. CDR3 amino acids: CASSPGQGIALGYTF. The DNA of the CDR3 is TGTGCCAGCAGCCCGGGACAGGGAATAGCTTTGGGCTACACCTTC.

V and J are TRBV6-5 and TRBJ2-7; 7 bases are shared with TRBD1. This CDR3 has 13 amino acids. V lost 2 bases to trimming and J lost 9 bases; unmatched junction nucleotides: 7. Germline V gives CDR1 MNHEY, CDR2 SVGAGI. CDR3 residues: CASSYADRVGQYF. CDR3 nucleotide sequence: TGTGCCAGCAGTTACGCTGACAGGGTCGGGCAGTACTTC.

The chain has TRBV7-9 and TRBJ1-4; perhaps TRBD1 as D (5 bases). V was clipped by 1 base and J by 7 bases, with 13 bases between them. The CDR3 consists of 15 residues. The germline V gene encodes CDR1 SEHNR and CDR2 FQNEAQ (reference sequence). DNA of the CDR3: TGTGCCAGCAGCTTAGGGGCGGCGGGGGGTGAAAAACTGTTTTTT. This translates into CASSLGAAGGEKLFF.

The CDR3 is CASSYRITGELFF. Here the CDR3 DNA reads TGTGCCAGCAGCTACAGGATCACCGGGGAGCTGTTTTTT. The chain uses TRBV11-2 and TRBJ2-2; possible D gene TRBD1, 5 bases. V was cut by 4 bases and J by 4 bases, with 7 bases left in between. The CDR3 consists of 13 residues. CDR1 is SGHAT and CDR2 is FQNNGV in the germline V gene.

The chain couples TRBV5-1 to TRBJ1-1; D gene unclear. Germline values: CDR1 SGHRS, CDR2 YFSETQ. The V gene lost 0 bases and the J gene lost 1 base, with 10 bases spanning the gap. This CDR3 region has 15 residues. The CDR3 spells CASSLARHQNTEAFF. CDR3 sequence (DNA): TGCGCCAGCAGCTTGGCTCGACACCAGAACACTGAAGCTTTCTTT.

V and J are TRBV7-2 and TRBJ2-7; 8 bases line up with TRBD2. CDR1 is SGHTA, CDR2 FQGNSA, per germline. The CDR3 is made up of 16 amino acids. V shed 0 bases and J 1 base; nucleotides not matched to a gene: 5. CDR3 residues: CASSLARTGGSYEQYF. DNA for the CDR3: TGTGCCAGCAGCTTAGCTCGGACGGGAGGGTCCTACGAGCAGTACTTC.

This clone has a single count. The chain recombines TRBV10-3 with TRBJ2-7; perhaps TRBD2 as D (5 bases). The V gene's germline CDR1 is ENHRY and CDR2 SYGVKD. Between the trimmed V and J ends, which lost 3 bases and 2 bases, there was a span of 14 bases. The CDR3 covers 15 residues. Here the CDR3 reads CAISEGSSGTYEQYF. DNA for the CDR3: TGTGCCATCAGTGAAGGAAGCAGCGGCACCTACGAGCAGTACTTC.

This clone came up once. CDR3 coding DNA: TGTGCCAGCAGTCAAGACAGGGCTGAAAAACTGTTTTTT. Its translation is CASSQDRAEKLFF. The V and J genes are TRBV27 and TRBJ1-4; 7 bases are shared with TRBD1. V trimming: 5 bases; J trimming: 7 bases; junction bases outside the gene matches: 4. Germline V gives CDR1 MNHEY, CDR2 SMNVEV (reference sequence). This CDR3 is built from 13 residues. Supplemented by reference TRBV27 and TRBJ1-4, the full variable domain reads EAQVTQNPRYLITVTGKKLTVTCSQNMNHEYMSWYRQDPGLGLRQIYYSMNVEVTDKGDVPEGYKVSRKEKRNFPLILESPSPNQTSLYFCASSQDRAEKLFFGSGTQLSVL.

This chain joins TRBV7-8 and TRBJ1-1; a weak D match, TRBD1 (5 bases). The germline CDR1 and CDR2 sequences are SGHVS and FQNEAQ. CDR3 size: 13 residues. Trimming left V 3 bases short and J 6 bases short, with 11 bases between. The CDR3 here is CASSFRVRAEAFF. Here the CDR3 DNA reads TGTGCCAGCAGCTTCAGGGTCCGGGCTGAAGCTTTCTTT.